Below, 12 T cell receptor beta chains from the same sample are listed, as sequenced in a study of human T cells and chemical hapten exposure. Time point specified: patch test 3, about 24 weeks after DPC sensitization. Treatment meaning: therapeutic diphenylcyclopropenone sensitization with weekly scalp DPC. TCRdb re-called the RACE reads through MiXCR, storing one row per CDR3 protein. The data contain roughly 150,000 distinct CDR3 sequences, 28% of them singletons. Specimen: whole blood, collected in connection with sensitization to the hapten diphenylcyclopropenone (DPC). All receptors derive from a woman between 18 and 30 years old with alopecia areata. Some clones in this sample may be carry-over from other donors' samples.

The chain links TRBV4-3 to TRBJ2-3; 7 bases agree with TRBD1. Trimming at V came to 3 bases and at J to 2 bases, leaving 8 bases not matched to a gene. The CDR3 runs to 16 residues. Germline assignment: CDR1 LGHNA and CDR2 YSLEER. In nucleotides, the CDR3 is TGCGCCAGCAGCCAGTCGGGACAGCGGCACACAGATACGCAGTATTTT. This gives the protein CASSQSGQRHTDTQYF.

The chain links TRBV7-2 to TRBJ2-5; the match to TRBD2 covers 8 bases. This CDR3 has 17 amino acids. J gave up 1 base and V 2 bases, and 9 bases lay outside the gene matches. CDR1 and CDR2 from the germline V gene are SGHTA and FQGNSA. The CDR3 DNA sequence: TGTGCCAGCAGCTTAAGTCGGGGGGGGGCGACCCAAGAGACCCAGTACTTC. It codes for CASSLSRGGATQETQYF.

The V gene is TRBV25-1, the J gene TRBJ2-5; D possibly corresponds to TRBD2 (6 bases). Trimming left V 4 bases short and J 5 bases short, with 26 bases between. The CDR3 sequence is 18 residues long. CDR1 and CDR2 (germline): MGHDK, SYGVNS. CDR3 loop: CASSATPRRDLEGETQYF. DNA of the CDR3: TGTGCCAGCAGTGCAACCCCCCGGCGGGACCTGGAGGGGGAGACCCAGTACTTC.

This clonotype was seen more than once but under ten times. The rearrangement links TRBV12-3 or TRBV12-4 to TRBJ1-2; no reliable D call. V lost 2 bases to trimming and J lost 4 bases, with 11 bases between them. This CDR3 has 14 residues. The CDR3 spells CASSLSAGAYGYTF. The CDR3 DNA reads TGTGCCAGCAGTTTAAGCGCCGGAGCCTATGGCTACACCTTC.

There are a few counts of this clonotype. The chain carries TRBV27 and TRBJ2-2; D not resolved. CDR1 MNHEY and CDR2 SMNVEV come from the germline V gene (reference sequence). V was pared by 5 bases and J by 5 bases, with 12 bases between. The CDR3 consists of 14 residues. DNA of the CDR3: TGTGCCAGCAGTCGAACGCGAGGAACCGGGGAGCTGTTTTTT. As protein: CASSRTRGTGELFF.

This clonotype was detected ten times or more. The V gene is TRBV29-1, the J gene TRBJ1-2; D gene ambiguous. The CDR3 is 12 amino acids. Germline assignment: CDR1 SQVTM and CDR2 ANQGSEA. Trimming left V 0 bases short and J 9 bases short, with 11 bases between. The CDR3 is CSVEDSRWSYTF. The CDR3 coding sequence is TGCAGCGTTGAAGATAGTCGCTGGAGCTACACCTTC.

The chain employs TRBV27 and TRBJ2-3; TRBD2 aligns across 9 bases. V lost 8 bases and J lost 2; bases outside the gene matches: 8. Germline V gene data show CDR1 as MNHEY and CDR2 as SMNVEV (reference sequence). This CDR3 has 15 residues. The CDR3 nucleotides are TGTGCCAGCCGCCCTCTAGCGGGACCCACAGATACGCAGTATTTT. Amino acid sequence: CASRPLAGPTDTQYF.

This clonotype appeared a few times. The chain employs TRBV7-3 and TRBJ1-6, with 7 nucleotides matching TRBD1. With V trimmed by 3 bases and J by 9 bases, 2 bases remained unmatched. In germline, CDR1 is SGHTA, CDR2 FQGTGA. CDR3 length: 13 amino acids. The CDR3 region has the DNA TGTGCCAGCAGCTTGACAGGGAGTTCACCCCTCCACTTT. This sequence encodes CASSLTGSSPLHF. Full variable domain (outside the CDR3, taken from reference TRBV7-3 and TRBJ1-6): GAGVSQTPSNKVTEKGKYVELRCDPISGHTALYWYRQSLGQGPEFLIYFQGTGAADDSGLPNDRFFAVRPEGSVSTLKIQRTERGDSAVYLCASSLTGSSPLHFGNGTRLTVT.

V is TRBV7-9 and J is TRBJ1-6; no definite D call. This CDR3 has 14 residues. Germline CDR1 and CDR2: SEHNR and FQNEAQ (reference sequence). V shed 5 bases and J shed 5 bases, with 10 bases lying between them. This chain's CDR3 is CASSPHIDNSPLHF. Written as DNA, the CDR3 is TGTGCCAGCAGCCCCCACATAGATAATTCACCCCTCCACTTT.

This clonotype has only a few counts. The rearrangement uses TRBV20-1 and TRBJ2-7; TRBD2 matches 8 bases. The CDR3 has 13 residues. V was pared by 1 base and J by 6 bases, with 5 bases of the junction left unmatched. Germline CDR1 reads DFQATT; CDR2 reads SNEGSKA (reference sequence). DNA of the CDR3: TGCAGTGCTAGAGTGTACGGGAGGGGCGAGCAGTACTTC. Encoded protein: CSARVYGRGEQYF.

In its sample, this clonotype was seen a few times. V and J are TRBV7-6 and TRBJ2-7; 10 bases match TRBD2. Germline assignment: CDR1 SGHVS and CDR2 FNYEAQ. The CDR3 is 17 residues long. V trimming: 5 bases; J trimming: 1 base; junction bases outside the gene matches: 11. The CDR3 DNA reads as TGTGCCAGCAGCCACTGGACTAGCGGAACCCTGTCCTACGAGCAGTACTTC. The encoded protein is CASSHWTSGTLSYEQYF.

The chain couples TRBV7-2 to TRBJ1-1, with D unresolved. Germline V gene sequence: CDR1 SGHTA, CDR2 FQGNSA. V shed 1 base and J shed 0 bases, with 9 bases lying between them. The CDR3 has 15 residues. Here the CDR3 DNA reads TGTGCCAGCAGCTTAGAAGTCGTCATGAACACTGAAGCTTTCTTT. Translated, it gives CASSLEVVMNTEAFF.